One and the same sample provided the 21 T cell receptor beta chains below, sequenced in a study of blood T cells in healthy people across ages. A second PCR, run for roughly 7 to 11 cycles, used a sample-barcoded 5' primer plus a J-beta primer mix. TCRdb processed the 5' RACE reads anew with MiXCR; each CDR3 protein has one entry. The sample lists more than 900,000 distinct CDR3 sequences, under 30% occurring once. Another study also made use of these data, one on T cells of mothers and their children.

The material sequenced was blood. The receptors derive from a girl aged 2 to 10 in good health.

DNA of the CDR3: TGCGCCAGCAGGGGAATAAACAGGGCCCCCTACAATGAGCAGTTCTTC. It specifies CASRGINRAPYNEQFF. The chain carries TRBV4-1 and TRBJ2-1; D is perhaps TRBD1 (6 bases). The CDR3 consists of 16 residues. The ends were cut back, 6 bases at V and 2 bases at J, with 17 bases in the middle. Germline values: CDR1 MGHRA, CDR2 YSYEKL.

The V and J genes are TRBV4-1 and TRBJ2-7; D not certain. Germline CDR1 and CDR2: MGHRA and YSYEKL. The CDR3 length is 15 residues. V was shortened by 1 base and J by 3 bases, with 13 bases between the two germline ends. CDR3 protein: CASSQAHSGVYEQYF. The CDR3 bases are TGCGCCAGCAGCCAAGCTCATAGTGGGGTCTACGAGCAGTACTTC.

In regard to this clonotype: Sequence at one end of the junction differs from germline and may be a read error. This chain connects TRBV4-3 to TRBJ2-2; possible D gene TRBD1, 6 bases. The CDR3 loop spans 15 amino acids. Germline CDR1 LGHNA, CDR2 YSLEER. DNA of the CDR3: TGCGCCAGCAGTCAAGAACATCAGGGGACCGGGGAGCTGTTTTTT. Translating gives CASSQEHQGTGELFF.

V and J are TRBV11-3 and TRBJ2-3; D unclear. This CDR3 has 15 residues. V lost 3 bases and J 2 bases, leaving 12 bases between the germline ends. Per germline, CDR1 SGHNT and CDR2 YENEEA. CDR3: CASSLTLDFTDTQYF. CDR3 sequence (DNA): TGTGCCAGCAGCTTGACACTGGATTTCACAGATACGCAGTATTTT.

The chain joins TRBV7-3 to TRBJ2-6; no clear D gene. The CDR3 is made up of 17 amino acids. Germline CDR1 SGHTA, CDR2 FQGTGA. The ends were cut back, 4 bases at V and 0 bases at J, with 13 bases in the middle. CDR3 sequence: CASSYAVGLSGANVLTF. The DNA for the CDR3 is TGTGCCAGCAGCTACGCTGTAGGCCTCTCTGGGGCCAACGTCCTGACTTTC.

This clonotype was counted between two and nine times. CDR3 coding DNA: TGCGCCAGCAGCCGGGACAGGTCCGCGAACACCGGGGAGCTGTTTTTT. Translation gives CASSRDRSANTGELFF. This chain links TRBV5-1 with TRBJ2-2; TRBD1 agrees at 8 bases. Trimming cost V 4 bases and J 0 bases; bases outside gene matches: 5. CDR3 length equals 16 residues. CDR1 SGHRS and CDR2 YFSETQ come from the germline V gene.

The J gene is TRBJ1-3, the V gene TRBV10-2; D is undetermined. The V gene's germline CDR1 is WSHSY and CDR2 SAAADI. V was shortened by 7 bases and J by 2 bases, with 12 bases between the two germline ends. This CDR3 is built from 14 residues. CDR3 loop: CASMIGSPGNTIYF. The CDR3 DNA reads TGCGCCAGCATGATAGGCTCCCCTGGAAACACCATATATTTT.

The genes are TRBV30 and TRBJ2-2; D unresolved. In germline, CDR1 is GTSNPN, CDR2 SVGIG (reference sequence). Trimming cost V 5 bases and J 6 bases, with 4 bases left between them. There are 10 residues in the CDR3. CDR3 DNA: TGTGCCTGGGAGGCCGGGGAGCTGTTTTTT. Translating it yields CAWEAGELFF.

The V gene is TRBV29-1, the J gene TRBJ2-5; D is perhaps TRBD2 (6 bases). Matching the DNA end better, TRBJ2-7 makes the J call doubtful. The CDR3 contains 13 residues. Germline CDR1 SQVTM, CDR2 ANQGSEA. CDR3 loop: CSVLMGGSYEQYF. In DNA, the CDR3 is TGCAGCGTTCTAATGGGGGGCTCCTACGAGCAGTACTTC.

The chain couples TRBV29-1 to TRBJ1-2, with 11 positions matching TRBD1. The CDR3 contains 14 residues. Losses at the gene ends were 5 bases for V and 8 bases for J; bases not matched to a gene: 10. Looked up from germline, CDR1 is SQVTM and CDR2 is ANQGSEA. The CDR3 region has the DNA TGCAGCGTTATAGAAGGACAGGGGGCCAGAGGCTACACCTTC. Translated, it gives CSVIEGQGARGYTF.

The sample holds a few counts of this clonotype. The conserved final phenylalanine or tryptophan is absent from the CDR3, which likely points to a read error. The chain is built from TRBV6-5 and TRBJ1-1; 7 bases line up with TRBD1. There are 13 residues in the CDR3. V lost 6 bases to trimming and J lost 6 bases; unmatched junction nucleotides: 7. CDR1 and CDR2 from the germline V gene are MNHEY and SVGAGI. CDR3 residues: CASRSTGQAEAFL. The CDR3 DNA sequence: TGTGCCAGCAGATCTACCGGACAGGCTGAAGCTTTCCTT.

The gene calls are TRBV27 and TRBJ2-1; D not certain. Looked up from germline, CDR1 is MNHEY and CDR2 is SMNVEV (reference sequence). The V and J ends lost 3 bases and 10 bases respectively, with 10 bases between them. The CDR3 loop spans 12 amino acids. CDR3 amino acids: CASSFGVWEQFF. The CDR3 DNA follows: TGTGCCAGCAGTTTTGGGGTCTGGGAGCAGTTCTTC.

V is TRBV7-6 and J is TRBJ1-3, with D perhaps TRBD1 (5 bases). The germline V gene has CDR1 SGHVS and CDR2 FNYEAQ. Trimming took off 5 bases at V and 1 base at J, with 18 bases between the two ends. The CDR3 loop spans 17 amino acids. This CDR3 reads CASSVVLGVYSGNTIYF. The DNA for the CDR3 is TGTGCCAGCAGCGTCGTTTTGGGGGTTTATTCTGGAAACACCATATATTTT.

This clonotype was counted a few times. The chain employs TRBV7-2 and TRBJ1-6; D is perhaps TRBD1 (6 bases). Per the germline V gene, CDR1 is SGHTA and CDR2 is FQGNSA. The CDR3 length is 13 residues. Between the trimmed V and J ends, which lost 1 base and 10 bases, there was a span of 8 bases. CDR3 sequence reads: CASSLVQGSPLHF. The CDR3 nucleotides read TGTGCCAGCAGCTTAGTGCAGGGGTCACCCCTCCACTTT.

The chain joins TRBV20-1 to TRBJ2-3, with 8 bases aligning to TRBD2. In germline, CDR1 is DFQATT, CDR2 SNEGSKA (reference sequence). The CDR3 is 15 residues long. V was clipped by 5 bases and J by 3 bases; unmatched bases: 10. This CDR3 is CSASISGAATDTQYF. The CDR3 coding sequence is TGCAGTGCTTCTATTAGCGGGGCGGCTACAGATACGCAGTATTTT.

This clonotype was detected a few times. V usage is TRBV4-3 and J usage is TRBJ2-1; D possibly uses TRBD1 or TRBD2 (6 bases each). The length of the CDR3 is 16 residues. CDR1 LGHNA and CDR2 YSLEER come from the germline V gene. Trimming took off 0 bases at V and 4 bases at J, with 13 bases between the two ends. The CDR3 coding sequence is TGCGCCAGCAGCCAAGATATAAGGGGGGTATACAATGAGCAGTTCTTC. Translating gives CASSQDIRGVYNEQFF.

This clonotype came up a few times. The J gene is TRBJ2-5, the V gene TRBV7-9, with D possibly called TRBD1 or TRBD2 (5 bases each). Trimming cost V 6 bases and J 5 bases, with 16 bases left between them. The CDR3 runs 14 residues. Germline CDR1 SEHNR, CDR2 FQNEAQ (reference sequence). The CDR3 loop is CASSFRDLTETQYF. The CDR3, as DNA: TGTGCCAGCAGTTTCCGGGACCTTACCGAGACCCAGTACTTC.

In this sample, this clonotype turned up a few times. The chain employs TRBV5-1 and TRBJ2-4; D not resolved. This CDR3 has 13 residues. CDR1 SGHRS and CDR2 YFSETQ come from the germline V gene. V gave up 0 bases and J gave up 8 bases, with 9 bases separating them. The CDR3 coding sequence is TGCGCCAGCAGCTTGGGACCCGTTGACATTCAGTACTTC. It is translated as CASSLGPVDIQYF.

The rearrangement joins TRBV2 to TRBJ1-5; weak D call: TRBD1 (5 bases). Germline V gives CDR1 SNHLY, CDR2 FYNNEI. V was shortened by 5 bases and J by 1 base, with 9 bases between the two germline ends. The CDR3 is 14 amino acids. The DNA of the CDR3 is TGTGCCAGCAGTACCGAGGGGAGCAATCAGCCCCAGCATTTT. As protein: CASSTEGSNQPQHF.

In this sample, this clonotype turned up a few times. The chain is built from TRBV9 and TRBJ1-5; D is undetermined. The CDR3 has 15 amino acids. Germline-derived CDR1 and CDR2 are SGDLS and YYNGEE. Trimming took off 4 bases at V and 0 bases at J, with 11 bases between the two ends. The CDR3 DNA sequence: TGTGCCAGCAGCCCTGACGGAACTAGCAATCAGCCCCAGCATTTT. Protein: CASSPDGTSNQPQHF.

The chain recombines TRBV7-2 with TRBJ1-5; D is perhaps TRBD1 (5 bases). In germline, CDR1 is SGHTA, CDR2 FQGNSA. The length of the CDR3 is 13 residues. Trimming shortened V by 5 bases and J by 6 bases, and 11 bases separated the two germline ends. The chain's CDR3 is CASSTRQTQPQHF. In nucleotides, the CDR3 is TGTGCCAGCAGCACCCGACAGACTCAGCCCCAGCATTTT.